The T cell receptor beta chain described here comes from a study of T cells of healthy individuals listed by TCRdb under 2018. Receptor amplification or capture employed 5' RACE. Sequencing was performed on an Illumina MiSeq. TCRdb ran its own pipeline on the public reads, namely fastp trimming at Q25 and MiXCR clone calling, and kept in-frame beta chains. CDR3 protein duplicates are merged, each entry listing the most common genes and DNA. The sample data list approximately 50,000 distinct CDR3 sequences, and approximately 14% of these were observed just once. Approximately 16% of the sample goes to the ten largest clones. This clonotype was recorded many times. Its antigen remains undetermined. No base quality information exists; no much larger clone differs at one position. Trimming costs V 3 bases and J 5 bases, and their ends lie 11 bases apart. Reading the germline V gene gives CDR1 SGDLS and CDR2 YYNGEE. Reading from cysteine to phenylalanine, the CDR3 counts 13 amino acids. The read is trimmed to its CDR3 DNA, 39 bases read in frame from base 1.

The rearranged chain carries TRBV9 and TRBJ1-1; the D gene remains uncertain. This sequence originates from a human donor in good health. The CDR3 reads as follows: CASSAYSETEAFF. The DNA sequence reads TGTGCCAGCAGCGCCTATTCGGAGACTGAAGCTTTCTTT.